Sequencing of this T cell receptor (beta chain) was carried out in a study of blood T cell repertoires in COVID-19. Study information: COVID-19 samples collected from the United States, Italy and Spain covered acute and convalescent phases.

This clone was found once. Enrolled through a virtual design, the participants were between roughly 18 and 100 years of age and came from under 25 US areas. Cohorts were determined from participant-reported clinical history. Per the authors' pipeline: How many nucleated cells were present was estimated from reference gene primer amplification. TCRdb's table, derived via immunoSEQ multiplex PCR, lists solely in-frame clones and lacks some. The V and J calls and clone size were taken over from that table, and D and trimming were inferred from the DNA. Here the sample spans 140,000 to 150,000 clones, about four fifths being singletons. Germline values: CDR1 SGHDN, CDR2 FVKESK. Trimming pared 5 bases from V and 0 bases from J, leaving 11 bases between. The CDR3 covers 14 residues.

The TCR was taken from a woman in her forties or fifties with acute COVID-19. The source material was PBMCs or T cells enriched from blood (not recorded which). V and J are TRBV14 and TRBJ2-7, with D possibly being TRBD1 (5 bases). The CDR3 nucleotides are TGTGCCAGCAGCTACACCACAGGCTCCTACGAGCAGTACTTC. Translating it yields CASSYTTGSYEQYF.